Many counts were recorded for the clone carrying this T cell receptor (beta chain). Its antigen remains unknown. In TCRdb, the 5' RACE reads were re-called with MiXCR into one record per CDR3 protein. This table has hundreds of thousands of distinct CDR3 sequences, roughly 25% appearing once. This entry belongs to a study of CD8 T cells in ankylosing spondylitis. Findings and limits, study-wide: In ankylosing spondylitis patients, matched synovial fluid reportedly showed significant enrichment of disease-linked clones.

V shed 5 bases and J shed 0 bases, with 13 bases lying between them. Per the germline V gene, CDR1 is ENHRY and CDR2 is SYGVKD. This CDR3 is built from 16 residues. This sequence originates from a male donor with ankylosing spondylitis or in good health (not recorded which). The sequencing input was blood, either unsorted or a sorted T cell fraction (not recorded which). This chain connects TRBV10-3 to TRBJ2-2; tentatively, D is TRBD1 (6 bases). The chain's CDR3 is CAISLQGGANTGELFF. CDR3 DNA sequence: TGTGCCATCAGTTTACAGGGTGGGGCGAACACCGGGGAGCTGTTTTTT.